These 15 T cell receptor beta chains originate from one sample sequenced in a study of T cell responses to AZD1222 COVID-19 vaccine. Clones were sequenced by immunoSEQ multiplex PCR, and TCRdb holds only the in-frame ones, with some missing. The sample consists of about 120,000 clones, approximately 85% of them appearing once. Specimen: peripheral blood, collected on day 0 of AZD1222 vaccination. The receptor set was obtained from an adult in good health.

V usage is TRBV2 and J usage is TRBJ1-2, with 7 positions matching TRBD1. Germline values: CDR1 SNHLY, CDR2 FYNNEI. The CDR3 loop spans 13 amino acids. J lost 4 bases, V lost 10 bases, and 9 bases had no gene match. CDR3 in amino acids: CATSDQGGYGYTF. In DNA, the CDR3 is TGTGCCACCAGCGACCAGGGGGGCTATGGCTACACCTTC.

CDR3 protein: CASSLGEPQAYEQYF. CDR3 coding DNA: TGTGCCAGCAGCTTGGGAGAACCACAAGCCTACGAGCAGTACTTC. The V call is TRBV5-4, the J call TRBJ2-7; no definite D call. Looked up from germline, CDR1 is SGHNT and CDR2 is YYREEE (reference sequence). The CDR3 is 15 residues long. The V gene lost 0 bases and the J gene lost 2 bases, with 12 bases spanning the gap.

V usage is TRBV6-5 and J usage is TRBJ2-7, with 10 nucleotides matching TRBD2. The V gene's germline CDR1 is MNHEY and CDR2 SVGAGI. V trimming: 6 bases; J trimming: 6 bases; junction bases outside the gene matches: 11. There are 15 residues in the CDR3. CDR3 sequence: CASSPTRSGRSEQYF. The CDR3 bases are TGTGCCAGCAGCCCAACTCGTAGCGGGAGGTCCGAGCAGTACTTC.

J is TRBJ2-6 and V is TRBV19; D is ambiguous. Germline V gene data show CDR1 as LNHDA and CDR2 as SQIVND (reference sequence). V dropped 6 bases and J dropped 0 bases, with 12 bases sitting between them. The CDR3 spans 16 residues. The CDR3 reads CASSNWAASGANVLTF. CDR3 in DNA: TGTGCCAGTAGCAATTGGGCGGCCTCTGGGGCCAACGTCCTGACTTTC. The variable domain in full, completed from reference TRBV19 and TRBJ2-6, reads DGGITQSPKYLFRKEGQNVTLSCEQNLNHDAMYWYRQDPGQGLRLIYYSQIVNDFQKGDIAEGYSVSREKKESFPLTVTSAQKNPTAFYLCASSNWAASGANVLTFGAGSRLTVL.

The CDR3 is CASSLRIGGAYNEQFF. CDR3 sequence (DNA): TGTGCCAGCAGTCTACGGATAGGGGGTGCTTACAATGAGCAGTTCTTC. The chain joins TRBV27 to TRBJ2-1, with D possibly being TRBD1 (6 bases). Germline V lookup: CDR1 MNHEY, CDR2 SMNVEV (reference sequence). V was clipped by 5 bases and J by 4 bases, with 18 bases between them. The CDR3 covers 16 residues.

This rearrangement joins TRBV27 to TRBJ1-2; a possible D gene is TRBD1 (6 bases). From germline, CDR1 is MNHEY and CDR2 SMNVEV (reference sequence). V was clipped by 5 bases and J by 2 bases, with 9 bases between them. The CDR3 sequence is 13 residues long. The CDR3 protein is CASSGQGNYGYTF. DNA for the CDR3: TGTGCCAGCAGTGGTCAGGGGAACTATGGCTACACCTTC.

J is TRBJ2-4 and V is TRBV18; no clear D. CDR1 and CDR2 (germline): KGHSH, LQKENI. The CDR3 spans 15 residues. Trimming left V 5 bases short and J 0 bases short, with 11 bases between. CDR3 protein: CASSAQSLAKNIQYF. Here the CDR3 DNA reads TGTGCCAGCTCAGCACAGAGCTTAGCCAAAAACATTCAGTACTTC.

This chain connects TRBV7-2 to TRBJ2-3; TRBD2 agrees at 12 bases. Looked up from germline, CDR1 is SGHTA and CDR2 is FQGNSA. CDR3 length equals 18 residues. V lost 1 base, J lost 2 bases, and 7 bases stayed unmatched. CDR3 sequence: CASSLVLAGGSSTDTQYF. As DNA, the CDR3 is TGTGCCAGCAGCTTAGTCCTAGCGGGGGGGTCTTCCACAGATACGCAGTATTTT.

The genes are TRBV10-3 and TRBJ2-6; 9 bases line up with TRBD1. From germline, CDR1 is ENHRY and CDR2 SYGVKD. The CDR3 is 17 amino acids. V shed 5 bases and J 0 bases; nucleotides not matched to a gene: 5. The CDR3: CAISQQGAHSGANVLTF. In nucleotides, the CDR3 is TGTGCCATCAGTCAACAGGGGGCCCACTCTGGGGCCAACGTCCTGACTTTC.

The V call is TRBV2, the J call TRBJ1-5; D is perhaps TRBD1 (6 bases). The CDR3 consists of 14 residues. V lost 6 bases and J lost 0, with 9 bases in between. The germline gives CDR1 SNHLY, CDR2 FYNNEI. The CDR3 reads CASSRQVSNQPQHF. The DNA for the CDR3 is TGTGCCAGCAGCCGACAGGTTAGCAATCAGCCCCAGCATTTT.

The chain joins TRBV4-1 to TRBJ2-3, with 7 positions matching TRBD2. The CDR3 extends over 12 amino acids. The germline V gene has CDR1 MGHRA and CDR2 YSYEKL. Trimming took 7 bases from V and 5 from J; bases not matched to a gene: 3. The DNA of the CDR3 is TGCGCCAGCACCCCGGGGGGAGATACGCAGTATTTT. Its translation is CASTPGGDTQYF.

The V and J genes are TRBV28 and TRBJ1-5; 11 bases agree with TRBD1. Trimming cost V 7 bases and J 2 bases; bases outside gene matches: 13. The germline V gene encodes CDR1 MDHEN and CDR2 SYDVKM. The CDR3 is 18 residues long. CDR3 region: CASTWGQGDILRNQPQHF. The CDR3 nucleotides read TGTGCCAGCACTTGGGGACAGGGGGATATATTGCGCAATCAGCCCCAGCATTTT.

This chain connects TRBV27 to TRBJ2-1, with 7 nucleotides matching TRBD2. CDR3 length: 14 amino acids. The V segment lost 6 bases and the J segment 7 bases; nucleotides outside the gene matches: 9. Germline CDR1 MNHEY, CDR2 SMNVEV (reference sequence). CDR3 region: CASSHGEGWNEQFF. CDR3 coding DNA: TGTGCCAGCAGCCACGGGGAGGGTTGGAATGAGCAGTTCTTC.

The chain employs TRBV28 and TRBJ1-5, with a possible D match to TRBD1 (5 bases). The CDR3 length is 15 residues. CDR1 is MDHEN, CDR2 SYDVKM, per germline. The V and J ends lost 7 bases and 4 bases respectively, with 17 bases between them. CDR3 in amino acids: CASIPGAGHNQPQHF. CDR3 coding DNA: TGTGCCAGCATTCCCGGGGCCGGGCATAATCAGCCCCAGCATTTT.

The V gene is TRBV5-1, the J gene TRBJ2-7; the match to TRBD1 covers 8 bases. Trimming at V came to 4 bases and at J to 7 bases, leaving 13 bases not matched to a gene. The CDR3 has 15 residues. Germline V lookup: CDR1 SGHRS, CDR2 YFSETQ. This CDR3 reads CASSGILGQGGEQYF. The CDR3 nucleotides read TGCGCCAGCAGCGGAATCCTCGGACAGGGTGGGGAGCAGTACTTC.